Each of the 13 T cell receptor beta chains below was sequenced from the same sample in a study of B cell selection in AIRE deficiency. The sorted conventional CD4 T cells were gated as CD4+CD127+. Using immunoSEQ multiplex PCR, the repertoire was profiled, and TCRdb retains in-frame clones only, with some absent. The repertoire holds 22,000 or so clones, with around 97% as singletons. The sequencing sample was made of conventional CD4+ T cells sorted from PBMCs. These receptors were taken from a human donor with AIRE deficiency.

V is TRBV18 and J is TRBJ2-5; unclear D gene. In germline, CDR1 is KGHSH, CDR2 LQKENI. V lost 3 bases and J lost 1, with 12 bases in between. This CDR3 contains 15 residues. CDR3 loop: CASSPRVAAQETQYF. The CDR3 coding sequence is TGTGCCAGCTCACCCCGTGTAGCAGCCCAAGAGACCCAGTACTTC.

The V call is TRBV6-4, the J call TRBJ2-5; D assignment may be TRBD1 or TRBD2 (6 bases each). The CDR3 length is 17 residues. Germline loops: CDR1 MRHNA, CDR2 SNTAGT. Between the trimmed V and J ends, which lost 6 bases and 5 bases, there was a span of 25 bases. CDR3 loop: CASSAGTLTTGGETQYF. The CDR3 DNA is TGTGCCAGCAGCGCCGGGACACTCACGACTGGAGGGGAGACCCAGTACTTC.

This rearrangement joins TRBV2 to TRBJ2-1; D call uncertain. This CDR3 region has 12 residues. V was trimmed by 8 bases and J by 7 bases, leaving 12 bases between them. Per germline, CDR1 SNHLY and CDR2 FYNNEI. This CDR3 reads CASQYRGNEQFF. In DNA form, the CDR3 reads TGTGCCAGCCAGTACAGAGGTAATGAGCAGTTCTTC.

The chain employs TRBV5-8 and TRBJ2-3; 9 positions agree with TRBD2. Unmatched junction bases numbered 10, after V lost 3 bases and J lost 2 bases. Germline V gene lookup returns CDR1 SGHTS and CDR2 YDEGEE. The CDR3 is made up of 17 amino acids. In DNA, the CDR3 is TGTGCCAGCAGCTGGACGGGGACTAGCCAAAACACAGATACGCAGTATTTT. As protein: CASSWTGTSQNTDTQYF.

Only a few counts were recorded for this clone. J is TRBJ1-6 and V is TRBV11-3; the D is unclear. Deletions cut 3 bases from V and 16 bases from J, with 13 bases between. Germline loops: CDR1 SGHNT, CDR2 YENEEA. This CDR3 spans 12 amino acids. This CDR3 is CASSLGGDQLHF. The CDR3 region has the DNA TGTGCCAGCAGCTTGGGCGGCGACCAACTCCACTTT.

The J gene is TRBJ2-3, the V gene TRBV27, with 9 nucleotides matching TRBD2. V was pared by 5 bases and J by 0 bases, with 6 bases of the junction left unmatched. CDR1 is MNHEY and CDR2 is SMNVEV in the germline V gene (reference sequence). CDR3 length: 16 residues. The CDR3 loop reads CASSPGLATSTDTQYF. Here the CDR3 DNA reads TGTGCCAGCAGTCCCGGACTAGCGACTAGCACAGATACGCAGTATTTT.

V gene TRBV5-6 combines with J gene TRBJ1-5; D gene unclear. V shed 1 base and J shed 2 bases, with 13 bases lying between them. There are 16 residues in the CDR3. The germline CDR1 and CDR2 sequences are SGHDT and YYEEEE. DNA of the CDR3: TGTGCCAGCAGCTTGTCATGGGAATCGGGCAATCAGCCCCAGCATTTT. Protein: CASSLSWESGNQPQHF.

The chain links TRBV9 to TRBJ2-7, with TRBD1 matching 8 bases. Germline V CDR1 and CDR2: SGDLS, YYNGEE. V shed 4 bases and J 6 bases; nucleotides not matched to a gene: 9. The length of the CDR3 is 14 residues. The CDR3 here is CASSRRQGSSEQYF. The CDR3, as DNA: TGTGCCAGCAGCCGACGACAGGGGAGCAGCGAGCAGTACTTC. Combining the CDR3 with reference TRBV9 and TRBJ2-7 gives the whole variable domain DSGVTQTPKHLITATGQRVTLRCSPRSGDLSVYWYQQSLDQGLQFLIQYYNGEERAKGNILERFSAQQFPDLHSELNLSSLELGDSALYFCASSRRQGSSEQYFGPGTRLTVT.

The genes are TRBV18 and TRBJ1-1, with D tentatively TRBD1 (5 bases). Germline CDR1 is KGHSH and CDR2 is LQKENI. With 7 bases removed from V and 1 base from J, the gap between germline ends came to 10 bases. The CDR3 runs to 13 residues. CDR3 protein: CASWVGGNTEAFF. Here the CDR3 DNA reads TGTGCCAGCTGGGTTGGGGGGAACACTGAAGCTTTCTTT.

The chain carries TRBV4-3 and TRBJ1-5; D remains unclear. V was clipped by 0 bases and J by 7 bases, with 10 bases between them. Germline V gives CDR1 LGHNA, CDR2 YSLEER. The CDR3 is 14 amino acids. The CDR3 loop reads CASSQEPLEQPQHF. In DNA, the CDR3 is TGCGCCAGCAGCCAAGAGCCCCTAGAGCAGCCCCAGCATTTT.

This sequence joins TRBV19 and TRBJ1-3; D remains unclear. Trimming removed 5 bases at V and 0 bases at J, with 2 bases between. Germline V gene lookup returns CDR1 LNHDA and CDR2 SQIVND (reference sequence). This CDR3 has 12 amino acids. The CDR3 loop is CASSLSGNTIYF. In DNA form, the CDR3 reads TGTGCCAGTAGTCTCTCTGGAAACACCATATATTTT.

The chain uses TRBV29-1 and TRBJ1-1; D uncertain. V lost 1 base, J lost 4 bases, and 10 bases lay in between. Germline CDR1 is SQVTM and CDR2 is ANQGSEA. The CDR3 covers 13 residues. In nucleotides, the CDR3 is TGCAGCGTTGAAGGACGACTGAGCACTGAAGCTTTCTTT. It specifies CSVEGRLSTEAFF.

The V and J genes are TRBV6-1 and TRBJ2-7, with D tentatively TRBD1 (6 bases). CDR1 and CDR2 from the germline V gene are MNHNS and SASEGT. Trimming took 2 bases from V and 2 from J, leaving 13 bases between them. CDR3 length: 15 amino acids. The CDR3 DNA sequence: TGTGCCAGCAGTGAACCAGGGGACCCAACCTACGAGCAGTACTTC. Protein: CASSEPGDPTYEQYF.